These 28 T cell receptor beta chains originate from one sample sequenced in a study of blood T cell repertoires in COVID-19. This table comes from immunoSEQ multiplex PCR, and its TCRdb copy is limited to in-frame clones, with some not included. The repertoire holds about 220,000 clones, with roughly 85% as singletons. The source material was peripheral blood. The receptor set was obtained from a middle-aged man who had recovered from COVID-19.

The V and J genes are TRBV3-1 (or the pseudogene TRBV3-2) and TRBJ2-7; 7 bases map to TRBD2. Germline V CDR1 and CDR2: LGHDT, YNNKEL (reference sequence). The V gene end was trimmed by 1 base and the J gene end by 4 bases; junction bases not matched to a gene: 7. The CDR3 runs to 15 residues. The CDR3 protein is CASSQGASGGYEQYF. The CDR3 DNA follows: TGTGCCAGCAGCCAAGGGGCTAGCGGAGGGTACGAGCAGTACTTC.

The rearrangement links TRBV27 to TRBJ1-2; TRBD1 matches 9 bases. Losses at the gene ends were 2 bases for V and 0 bases for J; bases not matched to a gene: 10. The CDR3 is made up of 18 amino acids. CDR1 MNHEY and CDR2 SMNVEV come from the germline V gene (reference sequence). CDR3 sequence reads: CASSLTPPGQGTNYGYTF. The CDR3, as DNA: TGTGCCAGCAGTTTAACCCCCCCGGGACAGGGCACTAACTATGGCTACACCTTC.

The chain employs TRBV7-8 and TRBJ2-7; TRBD1 aligns across 9 bases. Losses at the gene ends were 2 bases for V and 3 bases for J; bases not matched to a gene: 2. There are 14 residues in the CDR3. Germline V lookup: CDR1 SGHVS, CDR2 FQNEAQ. CDR3 protein: CASSLSTGGYEQYF. CDR3 in DNA: TGTGCCAGCAGCTTATCGACAGGGGGCTACGAGCAGTACTTC.

This sequence joins TRBV6-6 and TRBJ2-5; TRBD1 matches 8 bases. Trimming at V came to 2 bases and at J to 2 bases, leaving 4 bases not matched to a gene. The CDR3 sequence is 15 residues long. Germline CDR1 and CDR2: MNHNY and SVGAGI (reference sequence). CDR3 residues: CASSYATGVQETQYF. The CDR3, as DNA: TGTGCCAGCAGTTACGCGACAGGGGTTCAAGAGACCCAGTACTTC.

The genes are TRBV21-1 and TRBJ2-3; TRBD1 reflects the table's D call only, with no check against the DNA. TRBV21-1 corresponds to a pseudogene. This CDR3 is 16 amino acids long. Here the CDR3 DNA reads TGTGCCAGCCGGACAGGGCTGTTCGGATGCACAGATACGCAGTATTTT. Encoded protein: CASRTGLFGCTDTQYF.

The chain links TRBV4-1 to TRBJ1-1, with D tentatively TRBD1 (6 bases). Germline CDR1 MGHRA, CDR2 YSYEKL. Trimming pared 3 bases from V and 2 bases from J, leaving 13 bases between. This CDR3 region has 15 residues. Here the CDR3 DNA reads TGCGCCAGCAGCCAGTACAGGGTGAGTAACACTGAAGCTTTCTTT. Translation gives CASSQYRVSNTEAFF.

The rearrangement uses TRBV6-5 and TRBJ1-6; 7 bases are shared with TRBD1. V was pared by 5 bases and J by 7 bases, with 5 bases of the junction left unmatched. The CDR3 spans 14 residues. Germline values: CDR1 MNHEY, CDR2 SVGAGI. In nucleotides, the CDR3 is TGTGCCAGCAGTACGGGACAGCAAAATTCACCCCTCCACTTT. It is translated as CASSTGQQNSPLHF.

This clone was found a few times. The rearrangement uses TRBV19 and TRBJ1-4; 7 bases map to TRBD1. Trimming cost V 5 bases and J 5 bases; bases outside gene matches: 2. The CDR3 length is 13 residues. The germline V gene has CDR1 LNHDA and CDR2 SQIVND (reference sequence). The CDR3 DNA reads as TGTGCCAGTAGTGGGACAGTAAATGAAAAACTGTTTTTT. Protein sequence: CASSGTVNEKLFF.

The V call is TRBV25-1, the J call TRBJ2-1; 13 nucleotides match TRBD2. This CDR3 contains 17 residues. Germline values: CDR1 MGHDK, CDR2 SYGVNS. The V gene end was trimmed by 1 base and the J gene end by 9 bases; junction bases not matched to a gene: 9. The CDR3 coding sequence is TGTGCCAGCAGTGAATCGCGACTAGCGGGAGGTGCACCTGAGCAGTTCTTC. This gives the protein CASSESRLAGGAPEQFF. Looking up the rest from reference TRBV25-1 and TRBJ2-1 gives the full variable domain: EADIYQTPRYLVIGTGKKITLECSQTMGHDKMYWYQQDPGMELHLIHYSYGVNSTEKGDLSSESTVSRIRTEHFPLTLESARPSHTSQYLCASSESRLAGGAPEQFFGPGTRLTVL.

V and J are TRBV2 and TRBJ2-3, with TRBD1 as a possible D gene (6 bases). The CDR3 covers 13 residues. The germline CDR1 and CDR2 sequences are SNHLY and FYNNEI. Trimming removed 6 bases from V and 0 bases from J, with 7 bases in between. In DNA, the CDR3 is TGTGCCAGCAGACAGGGTAGCACAGATACGCAGTATTTT. Its protein product is CASRQGSTDTQYF.

V and J are TRBV15 and TRBJ2-2; 8 nucleotides agree with TRBD2. The germline V gene has CDR1 LNHNV and CDR2 YYDKDF (reference sequence). The CDR3 totals 16 residues. V was clipped by 5 bases and J by 2 bases; unmatched bases: 7. In DNA form, the CDR3 reads TGTGCCACCAGCCCCCGGGGGGGAGTTAACACCGGGGAGCTGTTTTTT. Its protein product is CATSPRGGVNTGELFF.

This chain joins TRBV18 and TRBJ2-1; weak D call: TRBD2 (6 bases). With 4 bases removed from V and 6 bases from J, the gap between germline ends came to 10 bases. The germline V gene encodes CDR1 KGHSH and CDR2 LQKENI. CDR3 length: 13 residues. The CDR3 spells CASSRNSGNEQFF. For the CDR3, the DNA is TGTGCCAGCTCACGGAATAGCGGCAATGAGCAGTTCTTC.

The J gene is TRBJ2-5, the V gene TRBV3-1 (or the pseudogene TRBV3-2), with 8 bases fitting TRBD1. Germline CDR1 is LGHDT and CDR2 is YNNKEL (reference sequence). V trimming: 5 bases; J trimming: 1 base; junction bases outside the gene matches: 3. This CDR3 contains 14 residues. The CDR3 sequence: CASSRTGRQETQYF. The CDR3 DNA reads as TGTGCCAGCAGCAGGACAGGGCGCCAAGAGACCCAGTACTTC.

The chain recombines TRBV30 with TRBJ1-5; D is ambiguous. The CDR3 totals 15 residues. From germline, CDR1 is GTSNPN and CDR2 SVGIG (reference sequence). Trimming removed 1 base from V and 0 bases from J, with 10 bases in between. Written as DNA, the CDR3 is TGTGCCTGGAGTGCGGGATATCTTAGCAATCAGCCCCAGCATTTT. This translates into CAWSAGYLSNQPQHF.

The chain has TRBV19 and TRBJ1-1, with D uncertain. The V end was cut by 1 base, the J end by 4 bases, with 13 bases between. Looked up from germline, CDR1 is LNHDA and CDR2 is SQIVND (reference sequence). CDR3 length: 15 amino acids. The CDR3 DNA reads TGTGCCAGTAGTATAGGTAGGGAGGGAGGCACTGAAGCTTTCTTT. It is translated as CASSIGREGGTEAFF.

The V gene is TRBV14, the J gene TRBJ2-7; D possibly corresponds to TRBD1 (7 bases). The CDR3 is 14 residues long. Germline V gene sequence: CDR1 SGHDN, CDR2 FVKESK. The V end lost 5 bases, the J end lost 6 bases, and 17 bases lay between the germline ends. CDR3 DNA: TGTGCCAGCAGCGCCCAACAGGGGCGGGGCGAGCAGTACTTC. It yields the protein CASSAQQGRGEQYF.

The rearrangement links TRBV28 to TRBJ1-6; 7 bases are shared with TRBD1. V dropped 8 bases and J dropped 10; count of bases not matched to a gene: 14. The CDR3 sequence is 15 residues long. Germline CDR1 reads MDHEN; CDR2 reads SYDVKM. The CDR3 nucleotides are TGTGCCAGCTACCCAGGGGGGACGCTTTTCTCACCCCTCCACTTT. Translating it yields CASYPGGTLFSPLHF.

The V and J genes are TRBV28 and TRBJ2-5; TRBD2 aligns across 14 bases. This CDR3 has 18 amino acids. The J segment lost 9 bases and the V segment lost 1 base, leaving 13 bases of the junction unmatched. Germline V CDR1 and CDR2: MDHEN, SYDVKM. The CDR3 region has the DNA TGTGCCAGCAGTTTATTGACTAGCGGGAGGGCCGCGTCTGGGGCCCAGTACTTC. Translated: CASSLLTSGRAASGAQYF.

The V gene is TRBV9, the J gene TRBJ1-4, with TRBD1 matching 7 bases. V trimming: 3 bases; J trimming: 15 bases; junction bases outside the gene matches: 20. This CDR3 has 16 residues. Per the germline V gene, CDR1 is SGDLS and CDR2 is YYNGEE. CDR3 sequence: CASSALPEGASGLMFF. The DNA of the CDR3 is TGTGCCAGCAGCGCTCTTCCCGAGGGGGCAAGCGGTTTGATGTTTTTT. The full variable domain, in which reference TRBV9 and TRBJ1-4 provide the parts outside the CDR3, is DSGVTQTPKHLITATGQRVTLRCSPRSGDLSVYWYQQSLDQGLQFLIQYYNGEERAKGNILERFSAQQFPDLHSELNLSSLELGDSALYFCASSALPEGASGLMFFGSGTQLSVL.

This chain joins TRBV11-3 and TRBJ2-5; a weak D match, TRBD1 (6 bases). V was trimmed by 3 bases and J by 5 bases, leaving 19 bases between them. The CDR3 covers 16 residues. CDR1 is SGHNT, CDR2 YENEEA, per germline. CDR3 region: CASSLGRGGDVETQYF. CDR3 nucleotides: TGTGCCAGCAGCTTGGGTAGAGGGGGAGACGTGGAGACCCAGTACTTC. Using reference TRBV11-3 and TRBJ2-5 for the parts outside the CDR3, the full variable domain is EAGVVQSPRYKIIEKKQPVAFWCNPISGHNTLYWYLQNLGQGPELLIRYENEEAVDDSQLPKDRFSAERLKGVDSTLKIQPAELGDSAVYLCASSLGRGGDVETQYFGPGTRLLVL.

This clone was counted between two and nine times. CDR3 sequence: CATLSGNTIYF. For the CDR3, the DNA is TGTGCCACCCTCTCTGGAAACACCATATATTTT. The gene calls are TRBV10-3 and TRBJ1-3; no clear D. Trimming stripped 10 bases from V and 0 bases from J, with 4 bases between. The germline V gene has CDR1 ENHRY and CDR2 SYGVKD. CDR3 length equals 11 residues.

The V and J genes are TRBV19 and TRBJ2-7, with 11 bases that match TRBD1. The germline V gene encodes CDR1 LNHDA and CDR2 SQIVND (reference sequence). The trim removed 7 bases at V and 0 bases at J, leaving 5 bases unmatched. The CDR3 sequence is 15 residues long. CDR3 region: CASKPDRGLSYEQYF. Here the CDR3 DNA reads TGTGCCAGTAAACCGGACAGGGGGCTCTCCTACGAGCAGTACTTC.

The chain has TRBV27 and TRBJ1-4; no clear D. Germline-derived CDR1 and CDR2 are MNHEY and SMNVEV (reference sequence). CDR3 size: 19 residues. V was trimmed by 2 bases and J by 0 bases, leaving 19 bases between them. The CDR3 spells CASSLNGGSFVSTNEKLFF. The CDR3 nucleotides are TGTGCCAGCAGTTTAAACGGCGGGAGTTTCGTTTCAACTAATGAAAAACTGTTTTTT. Full variable domain (remainder filled in from reference TRBV27 and TRBJ1-4): EAQVTQNPRYLITVTGKKLTVTCSQNMNHEYMSWYRQDPGLGLRQIYYSMNVEVTDKGDVPEGYKVSRKEKRNFPLILESPSPNQTSLYFCASSLNGGSFVSTNEKLFFGSGTQLSVL.

The V gene is TRBV5-1, the J gene TRBJ1-5; 7 nucleotides agree with TRBD1. Germline V lookup: CDR1 SGHRS, CDR2 YFSETQ. V trimming: 4 bases; J trimming: 7 bases; junction bases outside the gene matches: 11. CDR3 length: 15 residues. The CDR3 region is CASSRDGTEVQPQHF. The CDR3 DNA reads TGCGCCAGCAGCCGGGACGGGACAGAGGTCCAGCCCCAGCATTTT.

The chain joins TRBV24-1 to TRBJ2-1, with D possibly matching TRBD1 (6 bases). V was shortened by 7 bases and J by 8 bases, with 8 bases between the two germline ends. The V gene's germline CDR1 is KGHDR and CDR2 SFDVKD. The CDR3 covers 11 residues. Written as DNA, the CDR3 is TGTGCCACCAGCAGGGGTTATGAGCAGTTCTTC. It is translated as CATSRGYEQFF.

The CDR3 nucleotides are TGTGCCAGCAGTGGGCGGGGGAGCTCCTATAATTCACCCCTCCACTTT. It codes for CASSGRGSSYNSPLHF. The V call is TRBV28, the J call TRBJ1-6; tentatively, D is TRBD1 (5 bases). V lost 5 bases to trimming and J lost 0 bases, with 11 bases between them. This CDR3 has 16 amino acids. CDR1 and CDR2 from the germline V gene are MDHEN and SYDVKM.

The rearrangement uses TRBV7-2 and TRBJ1-1; D uncertain. Trimming stripped 3 bases from V and 3 bases from J, with 5 bases between. Germline CDR1 SGHTA, CDR2 FQGNSA. This CDR3 spans 12 amino acids. CDR3 DNA sequence: TGTGCCAGCAGCTTGTTCTACACTGAAGCTTTCTTT. It encodes CASSLFYTEAFF. The whole variable domain, remainder taken from reference TRBV7-2 and TRBJ1-1, is GAGVSQSPSNKVTEKGKDVELRCDPISGHTALYWYRQSLGQGLEFLIYFQGNSAPDKSGLPSDRFSAERTGGSVSTLTIQRTQQEDSAVYLCASSLFYTEAFFGQGTRLTVV.

The chain carries TRBV11-2 and TRBJ2-3; TRBD2 matches at 10 bases. CDR3 length equals 17 residues. V dropped 2 bases and J dropped 2; count of bases not matched to a gene: 7. Per the germline V gene, CDR1 is SGHAT and CDR2 is FQNNGV. This CDR3 reads CASSLFRTSGNTDTQYF. The CDR3 DNA is TGTGCCAGCAGCTTATTCAGGACTAGCGGCAACACAGATACGCAGTATTTT.